What follows are 10 T cell receptor beta chains derived from one specimen sequenced in a study of blood T cells in healthy people across ages. PCR was performed a second time for 7 to 11 cycles using a sample-barcoded 5' primer and a J-beta primer mix. One entry per CDR3 protein results from TCRdb running MiXCR on the 5' RACE reads. Altogether over 1,300,000 distinct CDR3 sequences are present, 45% to 70% being singletons, with the ten largest covering 6.7%. Sample: blood. These receptors originate from a man aged 18 to 29 in good health.

The chain recombines TRBV13 with TRBJ2-5; possible D gene TRBD2, 6 bases. CDR1 PRHDT and CDR2 FYEKMQ come from the germline V gene (reference sequence). This CDR3 comprises 13 residues. V lost 6 bases, J lost 2 bases, and 10 bases lay in between. The CDR3 sequence: CASRRDQQETQYF. The CDR3 DNA reads as TGTGCCAGCAGGCGGGACCAACAAGAGACCCAGTACTTC.

J is TRBJ2-5 and V is TRBV5-1; TRBD1 matches at 7 bases. Germline V gene data show CDR1 as SGHRS and CDR2 as YFSETQ. V was pared by 0 bases and J by 5 bases, with 4 bases of the junction left unmatched. The length of the CDR3 is 14 residues. CDR3 loop: CASSLEQGDETQYF. The CDR3 DNA is TGCGCCAGCAGCTTGGAGCAGGGGGATGAGACCCAGTACTTC.

This clonotype was counted only a few times. The genes are TRBV7-6 and TRBJ2-1, with TRBD1 identical over 7 bases. The V and J ends lost 5 bases and 4 bases, in that order; junction bases with no gene match: 11. The length of the CDR3 is 16 residues. CDR1 is SGHVS, CDR2 FNYEAQ, per germline. The CDR3 DNA reads as TGTGCCAGCAGCCCAGGGGTAGGGGGCCCTTACAATGAGCAGTTCTTC. This encodes CASSPGVGGPYNEQFF. The entire variable domain, with the rest obtained from reference TRBV7-6 and TRBJ2-1, is as follows: GAGVSQSPRYKVTKRGQDVALRCDPISGHVSLYWYRQALGQGPEFLTYFNYEAQQDKSGLPNDRFSAERPEGSISTLTIQRTEQRDSAMYRCASSPGVGGPYNEQFFGPGTRLTVL.

This clonotype was seen a handful of times. The gene calls are TRBV10-3 and TRBJ2-7, with D possibly TRBD2 on 6 matching bases. The CDR3 runs to 13 residues. The V gene's germline CDR1 is ENHRY and CDR2 SYGVKD. Trimming pared 4 bases from V and 3 bases from J, leaving 10 bases between. The CDR3 region has the DNA TGTGCCATCAGTGGACTAGTTCTCTACGAGCAGTACTTC. Encoded protein: CAISGLVLYEQYF.

This clonotype was picked up a small number of times. V and J are TRBV7-2 and TRBJ1-2; TRBD1 is a possible D gene (5 bases). This CDR3 region has 15 residues. V was cut by 2 bases and J by 3 bases, with 13 bases left in between. Germline V gene sequence: CDR1 SGHTA, CDR2 FQGNSA. The CDR3 region is CASSLYGGDDYGYTF. CDR3 in DNA: TGTGCCAGCAGCTTATATGGAGGGGATGACTATGGCTACACCTTC.

This clonotype has just a few counts. CDR3 in amino acids: CAISVGEITDTQYF. The CDR3 coding sequence is TGTGCCATCAGTGTTGGGGAAATCACAGATACGCAGTATTTT. The V call is TRBV10-3, the J call TRBJ2-3; D remains unclear. This CDR3 is 14 amino acids long. V lost 4 bases and J lost 2, with 10 bases in between. CDR1 and CDR2 from the germline V gene are ENHRY and SYGVKD.

The chain recombines TRBV6-2 or TRBV6-3 with TRBJ1-2, with D possibly being TRBD1 (5 bases). The germline V and J ends were trimmed by 0 bases and 8 bases, with 22 bases remaining between them. The CDR3 is 17 amino acids. Per germline, CDR1 MNHEY and CDR2 SVGEGT. CDR3: CASSYSINEGRREGYTF. The CDR3 coding sequence is TGTGCCAGCAGTTACTCGATCAACGAGGGGCGCCGAGAGGGCTACACCTTC.

With regard to this clonotype: The germline gene is not matched at one end of the junction; a read error may be the cause. The chain carries TRBV10-3 and TRBJ1-1, with D perhaps TRBD1 (5 bases). CDR3 size: 14 residues. CDR1 and CDR2 (germline): ENHRY, SYGVKD. The CDR3: CAIRESGLGTEAFF. CDR3 in DNA: TGTGCCATCCGTGAGTCGGGGCTGGGGACTGAAGCTTTCTTT.

The chain joins TRBV28 to TRBJ2-5; no clear D gene. Trimming shortened V by 5 bases and J by 5 bases, and 18 bases separated the two germline ends. Germline CDR1 MDHEN, CDR2 SYDVKM. The CDR3 sequence is 15 residues long. The CDR3 DNA sequence: TGTGCCAGCAGTACCGGGCCATCATCCCGGGAGACCCAGTACTTC. Residues: CASSTGPSSRETQYF. Complete variable domain (other parts from reference TRBV28 and TRBJ2-5): DVKVTQSSRYLVKRTGEKVFLECVQDMDHENMFWYRQDPGLGLRLIYFSYDVKMKEKGDIPEGYSVSREKKERFSLILESASTNQTSMYLCASSTGPSSRETQYFGPGTRLLVL.

This clonotype turned up a few times. For the CDR3, the DNA is TGCGCCAGCAGCTTGGCCACAGTACAGGGGCGTGGATTGGCTGGGGCCAACGTCCTGACTTTC. As protein: CASSLATVQGRGLAGANVLTF. The chain carries TRBV5-1 and TRBJ2-6; the match to TRBD1 covers 7 bases. V lost 0 bases and J lost 2; bases outside the gene matches: 17. CDR1 is SGHRS, CDR2 YFSETQ, per germline. The CDR3 length is 21 residues.